This T cell receptor beta chain is from a study of cytomegalovirus exposure and HLA in healthy donors. Germline CDR1 reads SGHRS; CDR2 reads YFSETQ. The CDR3 sequence is 14 residues long. General study results and limits: Association of a missense DCLRE1C variant with TCR beta V- and J-gene trimming was reported in a later analysis.

Points on this clone: What it binds is not known.

The study ran its PCR with 60 Vbeta and 13 Jbeta primers. The data were produced by immunoSEQ multiplex PCR, yet TCRdb's version contains in-frame clones alone and is incomplete. Of around 160,000 clones in the sample, 70% to 80% were seen once. This receptor was identified in a man aged 45 to 65 in good health and CMV-seropositive. Material for sequencing was PBMCs. The chain has TRBV5-1 and TRBJ2-5; 11 nucleotides agree with TRBD2. The J call may not be correct, given that the DNA end is closer to TRBJ2-7. Here the CDR3 DNA reads TGCGCCAGCAGCATTAGCGGGGGGGCGACCGAGCAGTACTTC. Its translation: CASSISGGATEQYF.